This T cell receptor beta chain was sequenced during a study of identical twins. TCRdb reprocessed the 5' RACE reads via MiXCR and lists one record per CDR3 protein. The table records just over 450,000 distinct CDR3 sequences, 14% of them present only once. Germline CDR1 and CDR2: LNHNV and YYDKDF (reference sequence). The CDR3 covers 14 residues. Trimming stripped 0 bases from V and 6 bases from J, with 10 bases between. This clonotype was recorded at least ten times. This sample also belongs to another study, concerning yellow fever vaccine responses in identical twins.

The origin of this receptor is a woman aged 18 to 35 in good health. Sample: CD4+ T cells sorted from blood. This sequence joins TRBV15 and TRBJ2-3, with D possibly matching TRBD2 (5 bases). As DNA, the CDR3 is TGTGCCACCAGCAGAGATCCAAGGAGGGATACGCAGTATTTT. Amino acids: CATSRDPRRDTQYF.